A single sample gave rise to the 24 T cell receptor beta chains below, sequenced in a study of cytomegalovirus exposure and HLA in healthy donors. Data came from immunoSEQ multiplex PCR; TCRdb stores just in-frame clones and leaves some out. The sample has some 150,000 clones, roughly 87% seen once. The sequenced material came from PBMCs. These receptors came from a man aged 18-30 years in good health and CMV-seropositive.

The chain joins TRBV5-1 to TRBJ2-3; the D is unclear. This CDR3 region has 17 residues. Germline-derived CDR1 and CDR2 are SGHRS and YFSETQ. The V and J ends lost 1 base and 4 bases respectively, with 19 bases between them. The CDR3 loop is CASSLRLSSVAADTQYF. CDR3 coding DNA: TGCGCCAGCAGCTTGCGACTTTCATCGGTGGCTGCAGATACGCAGTATTTT.

This chain connects TRBV9 to TRBJ2-1; 8 positions match TRBD2. The germline V gene encodes CDR1 SGDLS and CDR2 YYNGEE. Unmatched junction bases numbered 9, after V lost 4 bases and J lost 6 bases. The CDR3 spans 15 residues. The CDR3 DNA sequence: TGTGCCAGCAGCTCGGTAGCGGGACCAGCCAATGAGCAGTTCTTC. It translates to CASSSVAGPANEQFF.

This chain's CDR3 is CASSKEAGNNQPQHF. CDR3 DNA sequence: TGTGCCAGCAGCAAAGAGGCGGGAAACAATCAGCCCCAGCATTTT. The chain recombines TRBV21-1 with TRBJ1-5. TRBV21-1 is a listed pseudogene. This CDR3 contains 15 residues.

V usage is TRBV2 and J usage is TRBJ2-2; TRBD1 aligns across 7 bases. The CDR3 runs 15 residues. With 4 bases clipped from V and 4 bases from J, the junction kept 6 bases outside the gene matches. Germline loops: CDR1 SNHLY, CDR2 FYNNEI. The CDR3 bases are TGTGCCAGCAGTGTCCAGGGGGTTTTCACCGGGGAGCTGTTTTTT. It is translated as CASSVQGVFTGELFF.

V usage is TRBV7-8 and J usage is TRBJ2-1, with D possibly TRBD1 on 6 matching bases. Germline V gene sequence: CDR1 SGHVS, CDR2 FQNEAQ. V was pared by 5 bases and J by 9 bases, with 14 bases between. CDR3 length equals 13 residues. The CDR3 reads CASSTIRDIEQFF. CDR3 nucleotide sequence: TGTGCCAGCAGCACCATCAGGGACATTGAGCAGTTCTTC.

The chain has TRBV18 and TRBJ1-5, with 8 positions matching TRBD1. The germline V gene has CDR1 KGHSH and CDR2 LQKENI. This CDR3 spans 17 amino acids. V shed 1 base and J 7 bases; nucleotides not matched to a gene: 12. CDR3 protein: CASSPRIGQGGGQPQHF. The CDR3 coding sequence is TGTGCCAGCTCACCACGAATAGGACAGGGAGGAGGACAGCCCCAGCATTTT.

J is TRBJ2-3 and V is TRBV28; possible D gene TRBD1, 6 bases. Germline CDR1 and CDR2: MDHEN and SYDVKM. Trimming left V 3 bases short and J 3 bases short, with 13 bases between. CDR3 length equals 15 residues. As DNA, the CDR3 is TGTGCCAGCAGTTTTTTACCCCAGGGGACAGATACGCAGTATTTT. Residues: CASSFLPQGTDTQYF.

This clone appeared a few times. CDR3 residues: CASSPRQAAEQYF. CDR3 nucleotides: TGTGCCAGCTCACCCCGACAGGCGGCCGAGCAGTACTTC. J is TRBJ2-7 and V is TRBV18; tentatively, D is TRBD1 (6 bases). This CDR3 is built from 13 residues. Germline values: CDR1 KGHSH, CDR2 LQKENI. V dropped 3 bases and J dropped 6 bases, with 12 bases sitting between them.

The V and J genes are TRBV13 and TRBJ2-5; D remains ambiguous. The V end lost 1 base, the J end lost 5 bases, and 11 bases lay between the germline ends. The CDR3 contains 14 residues. The germline gives CDR1 PRHDT, CDR2 FYEKMQ (reference sequence). CDR3 coding DNA: TGTGCCAGCAGCTTAGACAGAGTTGGGGAGACCCAGTACTTC. This translates into CASSLDRVGETQYF.

This chain connects TRBV29-1 to TRBJ2-5, with a tentative D call TRBD2 (5 bases). The CDR3 is 15 amino acids. V gave up 3 bases and J gave up 5 bases, with 19 bases separating them. Germline lookup yields CDR1 SQVTM and CDR2 ANQGSEA. The CDR3 DNA sequence: TGCAGCGTTGATTACGAAAATAGCGAGAGGGAGACCCAGTACTTC. Its translation: CSVDYENSERETQYF.

The V and J genes are TRBV7-9 and TRBJ1-2, with 9 bases identical to TRBD1. V gave up 2 bases and J gave up 10 bases; unmatched junction bases: 11. Germline V gene lookup returns CDR1 SEHNR and CDR2 FQNEAQ (reference sequence). This CDR3 contains 15 residues. CDR3 sequence: CASSLLQDRGDDYTF. In DNA form, the CDR3 reads TGTGCCAGCAGCTTACTACAGGACAGGGGTGATGACTACACCTTC.

This chain joins TRBV4-1 and TRBJ2-5; D unclear. This CDR3 has 13 amino acids. The germline V gene encodes CDR1 MGHRA and CDR2 YSYEKL. V was trimmed by 3 bases and J by 0 bases, leaving 5 bases between them. This CDR3 is CASSQRYQETQYF. CDR3 nucleotides: TGCGCCAGCAGCCAGCGGTACCAAGAGACCCAGTACTTC.

The V and J genes are TRBV28 and TRBJ1-1, with no clear D. Germline lookup yields CDR1 MDHEN and CDR2 SYDVKM. The CDR3 totals 13 residues. V shed 5 bases and J shed 6 bases, with 13 bases lying between them. The CDR3 DNA reads TGTGCCAGCAGTCTGGGAAGGGAGGCTGAAGCTTTCTTT. Translation gives CASSLGREAEAFF.

This chain joins TRBV19 and TRBJ1-2; TRBD1 is a possible D gene (6 bases). CDR3 length equals 14 residues. In germline, CDR1 is LNHDA, CDR2 SQIVND (reference sequence). Between the trimmed V and J ends, which lost 3 bases and 5 bases, there was a span of 13 bases. The CDR3 nucleotides are TGTGCCAGTAGTATTCAGACAGGCAATTATGGCTACACCTTC. Translated, it gives CASSIQTGNYGYTF.

The rearrangement links TRBV7-9 to TRBJ1-1, with D possibly matching TRBD1 (6 bases). V was trimmed by 4 bases and J by 8 bases, leaving 23 bases between them. There are 16 residues in the CDR3. Germline CDR1 SEHNR, CDR2 FQNEAQ (reference sequence). For the CDR3, the DNA is TGTGCCAGCAGCTCACAAGGGGGGGTTAAGGGTCTCGAAGCTTTCTTT. As protein: CASSSQGGVKGLEAFF.

The J gene is TRBJ2-7, the V gene TRBV9; a weak D match, TRBD1 (6 bases). The CDR3 has 14 residues. Germline V gene data show CDR1 as SGDLS and CDR2 as YYNGEE. V was clipped by 1 base and J by 2 bases, with 10 bases between them. The CDR3 sequence: CASSVSTGAYEQYF. CDR3 sequence (DNA): TGTGCCAGCAGCGTATCGACAGGCGCCTACGAGCAGTACTTC.

The chain employs TRBV9 and TRBJ2-2; D uncertain. CDR3 length equals 17 residues. The germline V gene encodes CDR1 SGDLS and CDR2 YYNGEE. V gave up 3 bases and J gave up 0 bases, with 15 bases separating them. The CDR3 loop reads CASSAPRGDPNTGELFF. The CDR3 DNA sequence: TGTGCCAGCAGCGCCCCGAGAGGCGATCCGAACACCGGGGAGCTGTTTTTT.

The chain links TRBV5-1 to TRBJ2-5, with 14 bases lining up with TRBD2. This CDR3 has 17 residues. In germline, CDR1 is SGHRS, CDR2 YFSETQ. The trim removed 4 bases at V and 4 bases at J, leaving 9 bases unmatched. The CDR3 DNA follows: TGCGCCAGCAGCCTGACATCCGGGACTAGCGGGGGAGAGACCCAGTACTTC. Translating gives CASSLTSGTSGGETQYF.

The chain couples TRBV15 to TRBJ2-1; TRBD2 matches 13 bases. V lost 5 bases to trimming and J lost 7 bases; unmatched junction nucleotides: 14. This CDR3 is 18 amino acids long. Germline loops: CDR1 LNHNV, CDR2 YYDKDF (reference sequence). CDR3 region: CATSVGLAGTLGGNEQFF. The CDR3 DNA is TGTGCCACCAGCGTGGGACTAGCGGGAACCCTGGGCGGAAATGAGCAGTTCTTC. Together with reference TRBV15 and TRBJ2-1, the CDR3 gives the full variable domain: DAMVIQNPRYQVTQFGKPVTLSCSQTLNHNVMYWYQQKSSQAPKLLFHYYDKDFNNEADTPDNFQSRRPNTSFCFLDIRSPGLGDTAMYLCATSVGLAGTLGGNEQFFGPGTRLTVL.

Regarding this clone: The junction differs from germline at one of its ends, possibly a read error. The chain employs TRBV2 and TRBJ1-4; maybe TRBD1 (6 bases). This CDR3 comprises 14 residues. Germline V gene sequence: CDR1 SNHLY, CDR2 FYNNEI. For the CDR3, the DNA is TGTGTCAGCAGTGTCAGGGGCCCAAATGAAAAACTGTTTTTT. Translated, it gives CVSSVRGPNEKLFF.

This clone was seen just once. This chain links TRBV30 with TRBJ2-5; D gene unclear. Germline V CDR1 and CDR2: GTSNPN, SVGIG (reference sequence). V dropped 5 bases and J dropped 5 bases, with 18 bases sitting between them. The CDR3 spans 14 residues. DNA of the CDR3: TGTGCCTGGGCATGGTGGGCCCAAAAGGAGACCCAGTACTTC. Translating it yields CAWAWWAQKETQYF. Together with reference TRBV30 and TRBJ2-5, the CDR3 gives the full variable domain: SQTIHQWPATLVQPVGSPLSLECTVEGTSNPNLYWYRQAAGRGLQLLFYSVGIGQISSEVPQNLSASRPQDRQFILSSKKLLLSDSGFYLCAWAWWAQKETQYFGPGTRLLVL.

V usage is TRBV5-4 and J usage is TRBJ2-5; the match to TRBD1 covers 7 bases. The CDR3 is 14 residues long. The V segment lost 4 bases and the J segment 2 bases; nucleotides outside the gene matches: 5. Germline loops: CDR1 SGHNT, CDR2 YYREEE (reference sequence). The CDR3 spells CASSAGQEQETQYF. The CDR3, as DNA: TGTGCCAGCAGCGCCGGACAGGAGCAAGAGACCCAGTACTTC. The full variable domain, its missing parts supplied by reference TRBV5-4 and TRBJ2-5, is ETGVTQSPTHLIKTRGQQVTLRCSSQSGHNTVSWYQQALGQGPQFIFQYYREEENGRGNFPPRFSGLQFPNYSSELNVNALELDDSALYLCASSAGQEQETQYFGPGTRLLVL.

The rearrangement links TRBV6-5 to TRBJ1-5; D uncertain. The germline V and J ends were trimmed by 2 bases and 4 bases, with 6 bases remaining between them. CDR1 MNHEY and CDR2 SVGAGI come from the germline V gene. CDR3 length equals 13 residues. In nucleotides, the CDR3 is TGTGCCAGCAGTTACACTTTGAATCAGCCCCAGCATTTT. Encoded protein: CASSYTLNQPQHF.

This chain joins TRBV7-3 and TRBJ2-1, with 8 positions matching TRBD2. V trimming: 6 bases; J trimming: 7 bases; junction bases outside the gene matches: 11. CDR1 SGHTA and CDR2 FQGTGA come from the germline V gene. The CDR3 is made up of 15 amino acids. CDR3 DNA sequence: TGTGCCAGCAGTTTCGGGGGGGCATTCTTGAATGAGCAGTTCTTC. It specifies CASSFGGAFLNEQFF.